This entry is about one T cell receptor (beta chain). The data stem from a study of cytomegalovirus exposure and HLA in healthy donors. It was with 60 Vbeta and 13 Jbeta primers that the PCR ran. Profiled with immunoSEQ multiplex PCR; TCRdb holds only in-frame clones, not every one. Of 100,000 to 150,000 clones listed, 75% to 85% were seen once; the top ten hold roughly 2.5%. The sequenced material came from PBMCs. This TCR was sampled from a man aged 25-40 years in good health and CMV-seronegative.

Written as DNA, the CDR3 is TGTGCCAGCAGGGAACAGGGAGGGAGTAGCTATGGCTACACCTTC. This encodes CASREQGGSSYGYTF. The chain links TRBV6-4 to TRBJ1-2; weak D call: TRBD1 (6 bases). This CDR3 spans 15 amino acids. V was clipped by 6 bases and J by 4 bases, with 18 bases between them. CDR1 and CDR2 from the germline V gene are MRHNA and SNTAGT.